Listed here is a single T cell receptor (beta chain). The target of this receptor is not known. No base qualities exist here, and no much larger clone lies one base off it. The entire amount of isolated RNA was reverse transcribed using the High Capacity cDNA Reverse Transcription Kit, so the sequenced TCRB transcripts were expressed ones. Deep immunoSEQ sequencing was performed on naive, central memory and regulatory T cell samples, with an average of around 3.5 million total reads per sample. After sorted cells were lysed in RLT buffer, RNA was extracted with DNase-treated RNeasy Micro or Mini kits, with the choice depending on cell number. To prevent cross-contamination, each cell subset was processed individually, whereas patient and healthy donor samples were processed jointly. Using the immunoSEQ multiplex PCR, TCRB sequences were amplified from cDNA into 87-bp fragments spanning the CDR3 region. Amplicons were sequenced on the Illumina HiSeq platform. In the original analysis: Synthetic template baselines were used to correct PCR bias computationally, reads within Hamming distance 2 were collapsed, and singletons that could not be merged were discarded. By aligning reads against IMGT, V, D and J genes, CDR3 length, and insertions or deletions at six rearrangement sites were assigned. Within each subset, clonotype counts were normalized to sorted cell number, and only after that were true diversity and Gini coefficients computed with the tcR R package. Repertoire sharing was quantified using the overlap coefficient calculated on TCRB nucleotide sequences. As a proxy for the pre-selection repertoire, out-of-frame TCRB sequences from naive cells were analyzed. Held by TCRdb, this immuneACCESS table contains in-frame sequences only and omits some clones. Under half of the omission traces to an unresolved V gene where checked; the cause of the rest is unknown. For V, J and clone size, that table is used; D and trimming come from the DNA. In all, the sample holds about 700,000 clones, and 10% to 15% of those were seen once. Of the sample, 0.022% falls within the top ten clones.

The data are from a study of beta chain features in type 1 diabetes (dated by TCRdb to the late 2010s). In terms of the full investigation: No differences in mean age, gender distribution, total cell number or subset yield were found between patients and healthy donors. A total of some 100,000,000 sorted cells were examined across all samples, and a strong correlation was observed between cell number per subset and RNA yield. In the study, TCRB repertoires of sorted circulating CD4+ T cell subsets from recently diagnosed type 1 diabetes patients were compared with those of matched healthy donors. Regulatory and stem cell-like memory subsets were isolated from only 8 patients and about 8 healthy donors, whereas naive and central memory subsets came from all 30 or so donors.

Each donor gave one peripheral blood draw, averaging approximately 120 mL, which was collected into heparinised tubes. Naive, central memory, regulatory and stem cell-like memory CD4+ T cells were sorted on a BD FACSAria II using a panel including CD45RO, CCR7, CD25, CD127, CD95 and CD27. All sorted populations exceeded 95% purity. Right away, PBMCs were isolated by Lymphoprep density gradient centrifugation and were stained directly, with no culture step. Samples were stained and sorted in pairs, with one healthy donor and one patient per experiment, so that batch effects were minimized. Ends trimmed: V by 5 bases, J by 0 bases; bases unmatched to a gene: 4. From a lookup of the germline V gene, CDR1 and CDR2 are SGHVS and FQNEAQ. Measured from the cysteine to the phenylalanine, the CDR3 is 15 residues long. Solely the CDR3 DNA is kept, with 45 bases framed from the first base. Broad study findings and their caveats: Shorter templates might have been favored by PCR, but patient and control samples were amplified and corrected together, so both groups would have been affected equally by any skew. A moderate but significant shortening of TCRB CDR3 length was observed in type 1 diabetes patients in all four CD4+ subsets. Patients with type 1 diabetes made fewer insertions and deleted more nucleotides at VDJ recombination sites, implying thymic rearrangement abnormalities. Naive, central memory and regulatory TCRB repertoires appeared more similar among patients than among healthy donors. Because the HLA sub-analyses included only small numbers of individuals, any influence of HLA type on TCRB rearrangement was left unresolved. Because cDNA rather than genomic DNA was sequenced, highly expressing activated cells could have been over-represented, although no difference in activation and CD3 levels was found between groups.

This receptor chain uses TRBV7-8 and TRBJ1-5; TRBD1 agrees with 7 junctional bases. Sequenced sample: naive CD4+ T cells from blood. This sample's cell subset or site label indicates: true naive CD4+ T cells. This receptor was obtained from a man between 18 and 35 years old with type 1 diabetes. The base sequence is TGTGCCAGCAGCCTGGGACAGATTAGCAATCAGCCCCAGCATTTT. This sequence encodes CASSLGQISNQPQHF.